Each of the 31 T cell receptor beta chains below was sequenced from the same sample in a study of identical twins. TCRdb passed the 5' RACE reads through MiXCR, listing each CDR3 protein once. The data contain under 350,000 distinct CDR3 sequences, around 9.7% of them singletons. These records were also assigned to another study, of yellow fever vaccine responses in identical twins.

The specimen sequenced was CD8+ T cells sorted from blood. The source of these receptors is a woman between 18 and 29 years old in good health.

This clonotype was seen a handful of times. The CDR3 DNA reads as TGTGCCAGCAGTTTATTAGGGGTGGATAATTCACCCCTCCACTTT. Protein product: CASSLLGVDNSPLHF. The chain employs TRBV12-3 or TRBV12-4 and TRBJ1-6; D is perhaps TRBD1 (5 bases). With 2 bases removed from V and 5 bases from J, the gap between germline ends came to 10 bases. The CDR3 covers 15 residues.

The CDR3 reads CASTRAPSTDTQYF. CDR3 DNA: TGTGCCAGCACCAGGGCCCCTAGCACAGATACGCAGTATTTT. The chain links TRBV6-1 to TRBJ2-3; perhaps TRBD1 as D (5 bases). This CDR3 contains 14 residues. V was pared by 7 bases and J by 0 bases, with 11 bases between. Germline V gives CDR1 MNHNS, CDR2 SASEGT.

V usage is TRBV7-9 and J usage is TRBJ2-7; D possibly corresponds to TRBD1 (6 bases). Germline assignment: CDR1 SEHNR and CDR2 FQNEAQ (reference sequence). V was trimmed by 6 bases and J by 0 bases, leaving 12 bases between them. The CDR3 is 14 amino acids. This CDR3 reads CASRAGDNSYEQYF. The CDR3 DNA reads TGTGCCAGCAGGGCTGGGGACAACTCCTACGAGCAGTACTTC.

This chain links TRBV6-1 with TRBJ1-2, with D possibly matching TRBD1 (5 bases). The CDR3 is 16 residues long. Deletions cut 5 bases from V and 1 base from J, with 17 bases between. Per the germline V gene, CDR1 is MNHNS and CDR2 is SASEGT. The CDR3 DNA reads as TGTGCCAGCAGTCAGGTGGCAGGGCTTCTTAACTATGGCTACACCTTC. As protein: CASSQVAGLLNYGYTF.

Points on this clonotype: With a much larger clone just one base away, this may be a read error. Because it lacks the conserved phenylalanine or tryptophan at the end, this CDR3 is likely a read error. For the CDR3, the DNA is TGCAGTGCCATGTACCGACAGACAGGGGATCAGCCCCAGCATTAT. It codes for CSAMYRQTGDQPQHY. This chain links TRBV20-1 with TRBJ1-5, with 8 bases identical to TRBD1. The CDR3 contains 15 residues. The germline CDR1 and CDR2 sequences are DFQATT and SNEGSKA (reference sequence). The V segment lost 6 bases and the J segment 5 bases; nucleotides outside the gene matches: 12.

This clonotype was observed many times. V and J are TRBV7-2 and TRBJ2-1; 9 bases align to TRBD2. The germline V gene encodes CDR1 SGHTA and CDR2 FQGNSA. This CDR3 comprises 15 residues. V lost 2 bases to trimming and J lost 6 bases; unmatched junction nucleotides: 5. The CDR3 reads CASSLPRGRGNEQFF. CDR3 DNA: TGTGCCAGCAGCTTACCCCGCGGGAGGGGCAATGAGCAGTTCTTC.

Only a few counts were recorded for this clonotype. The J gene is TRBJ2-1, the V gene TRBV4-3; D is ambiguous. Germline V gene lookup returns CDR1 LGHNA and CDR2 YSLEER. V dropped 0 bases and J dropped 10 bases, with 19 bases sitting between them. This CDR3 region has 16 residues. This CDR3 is CASSQDQAGSTDEQFF. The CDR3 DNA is TGCGCCAGCAGCCAAGATCAGGCAGGCTCTACGGACGAGCAGTTCTTC.

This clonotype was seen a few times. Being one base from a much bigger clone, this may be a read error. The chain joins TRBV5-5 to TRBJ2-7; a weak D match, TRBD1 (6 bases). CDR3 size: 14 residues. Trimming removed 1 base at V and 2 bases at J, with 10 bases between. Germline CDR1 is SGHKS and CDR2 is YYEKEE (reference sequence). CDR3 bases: TGTGCCAGCAGCTTGATCAGGGGAGCCTACGAGCAGTACTTC. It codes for CASSLIRGAYEQYF.

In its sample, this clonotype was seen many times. The CDR3 sequence is CASSLIAGGRNEQFF. Written as DNA, the CDR3 is TGCGCCAGCAGCCTAATAGCGGGAGGCCGGAATGAGCAGTTCTTC. J is TRBJ2-1 and V is TRBV5-1; 10 nucleotides align to TRBD2. The trim removed 4 bases at V and 7 bases at J, leaving 8 bases unmatched. The CDR3 is 15 residues long. Per germline, CDR1 SGHRS and CDR2 YFSETQ.

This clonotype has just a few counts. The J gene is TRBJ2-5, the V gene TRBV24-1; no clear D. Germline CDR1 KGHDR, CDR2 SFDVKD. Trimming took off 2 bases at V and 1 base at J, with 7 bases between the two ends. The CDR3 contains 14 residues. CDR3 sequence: CATSDSGFQETQYF. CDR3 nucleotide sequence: TGTGCCACCAGTGATTCAGGTTTCCAAGAGACCCAGTACTTC.

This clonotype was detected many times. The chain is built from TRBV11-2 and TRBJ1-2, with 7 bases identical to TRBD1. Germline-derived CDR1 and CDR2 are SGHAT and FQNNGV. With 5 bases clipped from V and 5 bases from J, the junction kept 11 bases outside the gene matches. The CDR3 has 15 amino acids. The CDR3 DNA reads TGTGCCAGCAGCGCTGACAGGGTTTCGAAGTATGGCTACACCTTC. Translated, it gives CASSADRVSKYGYTF.

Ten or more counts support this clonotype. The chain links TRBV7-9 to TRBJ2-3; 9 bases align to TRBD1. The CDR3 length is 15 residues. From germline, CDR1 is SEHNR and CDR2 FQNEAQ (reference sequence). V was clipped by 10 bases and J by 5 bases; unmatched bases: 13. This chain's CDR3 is CATLSRDRVIDTQYF. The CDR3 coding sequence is TGTGCCACCCTCTCCCGGGACAGGGTGATAGATACGCAGTATTTT.

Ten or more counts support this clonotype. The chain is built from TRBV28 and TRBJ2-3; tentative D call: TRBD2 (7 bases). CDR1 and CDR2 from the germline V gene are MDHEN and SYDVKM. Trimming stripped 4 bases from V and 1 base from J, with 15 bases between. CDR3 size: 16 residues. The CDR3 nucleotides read TGTGCCAGCAGTTCACCTCCCGGGGGGCGCACAGATACGCAGTATTTT. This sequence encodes CASSSPPGGRTDTQYF. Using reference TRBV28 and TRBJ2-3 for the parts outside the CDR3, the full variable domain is DVKVTQSSRYLVKRTGEKVFLECVQDMDHENMFWYRQDPGLGLRLIYFSYDVKMKEKGDIPEGYSVSREKKERFSLILESASTNQTSMYLCASSSPPGGRTDTQYFGPGTRLTVL.

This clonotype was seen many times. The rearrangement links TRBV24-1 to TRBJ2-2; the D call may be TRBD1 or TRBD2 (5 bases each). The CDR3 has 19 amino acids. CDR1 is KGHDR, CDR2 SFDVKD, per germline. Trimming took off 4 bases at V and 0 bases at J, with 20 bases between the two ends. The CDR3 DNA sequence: TGTGCCACCAGTGACTGGGGGAAGACAGCTACTACGAACACCGGGGAGCTGTTTTTT. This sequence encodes CATSDWGKTATTNTGELFF.

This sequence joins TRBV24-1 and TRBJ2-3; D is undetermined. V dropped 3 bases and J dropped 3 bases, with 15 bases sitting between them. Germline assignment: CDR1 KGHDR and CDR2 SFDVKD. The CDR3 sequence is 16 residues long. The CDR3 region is CATSDRTDLLTDTQYF. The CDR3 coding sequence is TGTGCCACCAGTGATCGAACCGATTTGTTAACAGATACGCAGTATTTT.

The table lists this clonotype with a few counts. Written as DNA, the CDR3 is TGTGCCACCCTGGCCGGGTTGCTCGGAGATACGCAGTATTTT. Translating it yields CATLAGLLGDTQYF. This rearrangement joins TRBV10-3 to TRBJ2-3; D unresolved. The germline V gene encodes CDR1 ENHRY and CDR2 SYGVKD. The CDR3 consists of 14 residues. Trimming took 10 bases from V and 5 from J, leaving 19 bases between them.

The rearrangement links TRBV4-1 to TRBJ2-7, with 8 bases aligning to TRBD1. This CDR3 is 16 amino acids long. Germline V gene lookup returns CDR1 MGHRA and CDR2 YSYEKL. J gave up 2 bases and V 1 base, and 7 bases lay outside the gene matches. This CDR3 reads CASSQASDRVTYEQYF. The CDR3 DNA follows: TGCGCCAGCAGCCAAGCTTCGGACAGGGTAACCTACGAGCAGTACTTC.

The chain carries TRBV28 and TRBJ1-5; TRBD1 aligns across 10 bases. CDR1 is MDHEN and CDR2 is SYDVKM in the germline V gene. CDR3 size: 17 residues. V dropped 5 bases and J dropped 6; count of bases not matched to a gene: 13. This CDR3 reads CASSPHRDRGFGQPQHF. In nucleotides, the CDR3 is TGTGCCAGCAGTCCTCACCGGGACAGGGGTTTCGGTCAGCCCCAGCATTTT.

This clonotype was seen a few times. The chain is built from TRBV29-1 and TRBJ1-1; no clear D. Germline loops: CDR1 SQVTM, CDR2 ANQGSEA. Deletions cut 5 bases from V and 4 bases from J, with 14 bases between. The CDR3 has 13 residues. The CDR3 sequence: CSVLDPPSTEAFF. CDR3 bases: TGCAGCGTTTTAGACCCTCCCTCCACTGAAGCTTTCTTT.

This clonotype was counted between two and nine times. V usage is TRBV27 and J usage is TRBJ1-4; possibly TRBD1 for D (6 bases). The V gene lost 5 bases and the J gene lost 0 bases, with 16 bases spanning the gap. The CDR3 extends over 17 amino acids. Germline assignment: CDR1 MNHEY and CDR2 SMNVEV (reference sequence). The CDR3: CASSPNRERATNEKLFF. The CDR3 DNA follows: TGTGCCAGCAGTCCCAACAGGGAAAGGGCAACTAATGAAAAACTGTTTTTT.

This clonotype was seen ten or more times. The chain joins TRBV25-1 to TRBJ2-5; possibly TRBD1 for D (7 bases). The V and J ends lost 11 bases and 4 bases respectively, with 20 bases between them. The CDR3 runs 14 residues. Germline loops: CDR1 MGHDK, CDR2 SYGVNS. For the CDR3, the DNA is TGTGCCGGCTTACACAGGGGAGGTGGAGAGACCCAGTACTTC. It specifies CAGLHRGGGETQYF.

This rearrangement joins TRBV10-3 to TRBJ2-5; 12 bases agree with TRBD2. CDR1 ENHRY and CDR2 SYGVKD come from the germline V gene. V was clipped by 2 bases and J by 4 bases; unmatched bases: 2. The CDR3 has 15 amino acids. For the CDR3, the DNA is TGTGCCATCAGTGAGGGACTAGCGGGACTAGAGACCCAGTACTTC. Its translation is CAISEGLAGLETQYF.

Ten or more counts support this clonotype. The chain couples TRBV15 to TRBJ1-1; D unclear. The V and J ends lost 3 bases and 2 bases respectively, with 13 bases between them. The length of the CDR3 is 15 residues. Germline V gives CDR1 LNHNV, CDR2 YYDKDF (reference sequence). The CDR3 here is CATSRSLQVNTEAFF. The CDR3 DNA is TGTGCCACCAGCAGGAGTCTTCAGGTAAACACTGAAGCTTTCTTT.

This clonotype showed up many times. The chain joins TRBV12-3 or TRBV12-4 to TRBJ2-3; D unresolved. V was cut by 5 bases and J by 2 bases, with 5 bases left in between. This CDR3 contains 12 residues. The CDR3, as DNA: TGTGCCAGCAGTGCAAACACAGATACGCAGTATTTT. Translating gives CASSANTDTQYF.

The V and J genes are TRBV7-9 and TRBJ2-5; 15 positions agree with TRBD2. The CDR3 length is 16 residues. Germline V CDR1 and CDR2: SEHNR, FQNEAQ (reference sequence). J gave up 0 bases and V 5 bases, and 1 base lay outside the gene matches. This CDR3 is CASSGLAGGYQETQYF. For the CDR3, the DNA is TGTGCCAGCAGCGGACTAGCGGGGGGGTACCAAGAGACCCAGTACTTC.

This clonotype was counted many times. The CDR3 nucleotides are TGTGCCAGCAGCCAAGGTGGGGGATTCTCTGGAAACACCATATATTTT. Its translation: CASSQGGGFSGNTIYF. The rearrangement links TRBV3-1 to TRBJ1-3; TRBD1 might be the D (5 bases). The CDR3 has 16 amino acids. CDR1 is LGHDT, CDR2 YNNKEL, per germline (reference sequence). V shed 1 base and J shed 0 bases, with 10 bases lying between them. Full variable domain (remainder filled in from reference TRBV3-1 and TRBJ1-3): DTAVSQTPKYLVTQMGNDKSIKCEQNLGHDTMYWYKQDSKKFLKIMFSYNNKELIINETVPNRFSPKSPDKAHLNLHINSLELGDSAVYFCASSQGGGFSGNTIYFGEGSWLTVV.

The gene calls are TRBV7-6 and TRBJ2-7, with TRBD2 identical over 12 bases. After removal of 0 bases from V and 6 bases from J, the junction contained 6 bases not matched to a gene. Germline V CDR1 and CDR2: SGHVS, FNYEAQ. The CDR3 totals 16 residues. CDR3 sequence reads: CASSLALGLAGVEQYF. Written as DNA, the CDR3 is TGTGCCAGCAGCTTAGCGCTGGGACTAGCGGGTGTCGAGCAGTACTTC.

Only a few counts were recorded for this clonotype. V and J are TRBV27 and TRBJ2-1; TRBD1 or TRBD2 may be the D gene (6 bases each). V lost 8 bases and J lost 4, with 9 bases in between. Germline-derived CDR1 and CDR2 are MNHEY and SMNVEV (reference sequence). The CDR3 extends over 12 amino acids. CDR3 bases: TGTGCCAGCCAAGGGGGGTACAATGAGCAGTTCTTC. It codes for CASQGGYNEQFF.

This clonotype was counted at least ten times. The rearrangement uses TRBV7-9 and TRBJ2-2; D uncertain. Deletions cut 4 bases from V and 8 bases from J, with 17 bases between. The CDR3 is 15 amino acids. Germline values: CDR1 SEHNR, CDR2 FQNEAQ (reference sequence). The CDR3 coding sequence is TGTGCCAGCAGCTCGGACGGTGACGGTGGGGGGGAGCTGTTTTTT. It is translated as CASSSDGDGGGELFF. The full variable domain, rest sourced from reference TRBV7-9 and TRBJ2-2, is DTGVSQNPRHKITKRGQNVTFRCDPISEHNRLYWYRQTLGQGPEFLTYFQNEAQLEKSRLLSDRFSAERPKGSFSTLEIQRTEQGDSAMYLCASSSDGDGGGELFFGEGSRLTVL.

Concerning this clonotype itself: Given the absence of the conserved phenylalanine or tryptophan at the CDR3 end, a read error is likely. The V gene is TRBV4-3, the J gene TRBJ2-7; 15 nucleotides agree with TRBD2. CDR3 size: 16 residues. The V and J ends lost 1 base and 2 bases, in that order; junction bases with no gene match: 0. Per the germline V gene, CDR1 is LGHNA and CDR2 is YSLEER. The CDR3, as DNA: TGCGCCAGCAGCCAAGGGACTAGCGGGAGGGCCTACGAGCAGTACTCC. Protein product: CASSQGTSGRAYEQYS.

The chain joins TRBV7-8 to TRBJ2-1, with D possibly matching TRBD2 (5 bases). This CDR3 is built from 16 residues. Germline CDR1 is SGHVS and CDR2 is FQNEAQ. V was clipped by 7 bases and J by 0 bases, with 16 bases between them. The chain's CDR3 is CASIYLGVSSYNEQFF. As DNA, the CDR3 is TGTGCCAGCATCTATCTCGGGGTTAGCTCCTACAATGAGCAGTTCTTC.